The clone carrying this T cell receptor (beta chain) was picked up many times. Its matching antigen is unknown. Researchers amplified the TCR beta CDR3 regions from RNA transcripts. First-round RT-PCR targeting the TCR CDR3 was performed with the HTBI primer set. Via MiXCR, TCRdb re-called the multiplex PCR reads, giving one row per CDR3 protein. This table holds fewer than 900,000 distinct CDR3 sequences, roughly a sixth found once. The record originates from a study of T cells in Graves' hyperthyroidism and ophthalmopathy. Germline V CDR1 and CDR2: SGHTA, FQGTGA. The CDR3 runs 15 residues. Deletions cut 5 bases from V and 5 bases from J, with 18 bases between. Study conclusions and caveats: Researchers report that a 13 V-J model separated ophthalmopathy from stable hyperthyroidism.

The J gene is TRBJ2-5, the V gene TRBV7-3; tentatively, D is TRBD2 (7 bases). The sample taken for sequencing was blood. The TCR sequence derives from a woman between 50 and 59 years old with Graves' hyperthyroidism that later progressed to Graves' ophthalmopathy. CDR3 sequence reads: CASSTPRGGHETQYF. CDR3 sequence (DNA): TGTGCCAGCAGCACCCCGAGGGGGGGCCATGAGACCCAGTACTTC.